Following are 6 T cell receptor beta chains from one sample sequenced in a study of blood T cell repertoires in COVID-19. Sequenced by immunoSEQ multiplex PCR; TCRdb stores in-frame clones only, minus some. The table shows under 300,000 clones, with approximately 86% occurring only once. The sequencing sample was made of peripheral blood. These TCRs come from a woman aged 25 to 45 with acute or convalescent COVID-19.

This chain joins TRBV27 and TRBJ2-3; D is undetermined. The ends were cut back, 1 base at V and 1 base at J, with 12 bases in the middle. CDR1 and CDR2 (germline): MNHEY, SMNVEV (reference sequence). This CDR3 has 16 residues. The DNA for the CDR3 is TGTGCCAGCAGTTTATTGCGGATAACTGGCACAGATACGCAGTATTTT. This translates into CASSLLRITGTDTQYF.

This clone showed up just once. The chain links TRBV5-5 to TRBJ2-7; D possibly corresponds to TRBD2 (6 bases). The ends were cut back, 0 bases at V and 0 bases at J, with 13 bases in the middle. The CDR3 spans 16 residues. The germline gives CDR1 SGHKS, CDR2 YYEKEE (reference sequence). The CDR3 DNA sequence: TGTGCCAGCAGCTTGGGTAACTCGGGACTCTCCTACGAGCAGTACTTC. Its translation is CASSLGNSGLSYEQYF.

The chain employs TRBV9 and TRBJ2-3; 11 bases line up with TRBD2. Germline V CDR1 and CDR2: SGDLS, YYNGEE. The CDR3 has 16 residues. After removal of 0 bases from V and 2 bases from J, the junction contained 2 bases not matched to a gene. The CDR3 coding sequence is TGTGCCAGCAGCGTAGGACTAGCGGGGATCACAGATACGCAGTATTTT. It encodes CASSVGLAGITDTQYF.

This CDR3 is CAISGSGQGKTYEQYF. The DNA for the CDR3 is TGTGCCATCAGTGGGTCGGGACAGGGCAAAACCTACGAGCAGTACTTC. V and J are TRBV10-3 and TRBJ2-7; 9 positions match TRBD1. The J segment lost 2 bases and the V segment lost 4 bases, leaving 9 bases of the junction unmatched. The CDR3 length is 16 residues. Per the germline V gene, CDR1 is ENHRY and CDR2 is SYGVKD.

The rearrangement joins TRBV15 to TRBJ2-2; 8 bases are shared with TRBD2. The J segment lost 1 base and the V segment lost 1 base, leaving 2 bases of the junction unmatched. The germline V gene has CDR1 LNHNV and CDR2 YYDKDF (reference sequence). The CDR3 length is 16 residues. CDR3 loop: CATSRVAGGNTGELFF. The CDR3 DNA reads TGTGCCACCAGCAGAGTGGCGGGAGGGAACACCGGGGAGCTGTTTTTT.

CDR3 region: CASSYGSSGVQETQYF. The CDR3 DNA is TGTGCCAGCAGTTACGGGTCTAGCGGAGTCCAAGAGACCCAGTACTTC. The V and J genes are TRBV6-2 or TRBV6-3 and TRBJ2-5; 7 bases map to TRBD2. Per the germline V gene, CDR1 is MNHEY and CDR2 is SVGEGT. The CDR3 extends over 16 amino acids. The J segment lost 1 base and the V segment lost 2 bases, leaving 7 bases of the junction unmatched.